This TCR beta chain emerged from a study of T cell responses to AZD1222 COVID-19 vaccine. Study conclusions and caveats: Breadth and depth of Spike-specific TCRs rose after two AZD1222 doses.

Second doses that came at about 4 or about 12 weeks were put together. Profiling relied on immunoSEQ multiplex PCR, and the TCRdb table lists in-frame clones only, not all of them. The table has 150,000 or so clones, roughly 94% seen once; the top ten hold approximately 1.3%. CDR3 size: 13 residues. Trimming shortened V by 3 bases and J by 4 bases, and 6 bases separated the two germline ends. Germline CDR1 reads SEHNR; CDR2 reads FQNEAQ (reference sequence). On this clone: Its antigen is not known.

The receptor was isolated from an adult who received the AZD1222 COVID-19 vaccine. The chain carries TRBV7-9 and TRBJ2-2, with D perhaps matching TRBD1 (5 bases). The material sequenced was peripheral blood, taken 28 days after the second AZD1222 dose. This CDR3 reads CASSFQGTGELFF. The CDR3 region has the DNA TGTGCCAGCAGCTTCCAGGGCACCGGGGAGCTGTTTTTT. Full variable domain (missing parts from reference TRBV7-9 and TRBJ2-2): DTGVSQNPRHKITKRGQNVTFRCDPISEHNRLYWYRQTLGQGPEFLTYFQNEAQLEKSRLLSDRFSAERPKGSFSTLEIQRTEQGDSAMYLCASSFQGTGELFFGEGSRLTVL.